This T cell receptor (beta chain) was identified in a study of Siglec-9 on CD8 T cells in melanoma. By share, this clone counts as large (0.1 to 1%). TCRdb's table, derived via immunoSEQ multiplex PCR, lists solely in-frame clones and lacks some. In the table there are around 1,300 clones, roughly 64% of which are singletons. The ends were cut back, 0 bases at V and 1 base at J, with 1 base in the middle. The CDR3 consists of 12 residues. Germline lookup yields CDR1 SGHRS and CDR2 YFSETQ. The V and J genes are TRBV5-1 and TRBJ1-2, with unresolved D. Sequencing was performed on Siglec-9+ CD8+ T cells sorted from blood. This TCR came from a human donor in good health. CDR3 coding DNA: TGCGCCAGCAGCTTGGATAACTATGGCTACACCTTC. Translating it yields CASSLDNYGYTF.